This T cell receptor (beta chain) originates from a study of blood T cell repertoires in COVID-19. Repertoires were generated with immunoSEQ multiplex PCR, while TCRdb's copy carries only in-frame clones and drops some. The data show some 220,000 clones, about four fifths seen once. Participants were aged about 18 to 95 years, lived in over 20 US areas, and enrolled virtually. Trimming pared 6 bases from V and 6 bases from J, leaving 13 bases between. CDR1 is MDHEN and CDR2 is SYDVKM in the germline V gene. The CDR3 consists of 13 residues. The origin of this receptor is a woman in her thirties or forties with acute COVID-19. Specimen: PBMCs or T cells enriched from blood (not recorded which). V usage is TRBV28 and J usage is TRBJ2-3; D is unresolved. The CDR3 region has the DNA TGTGCCAGCAGCCCCACCCACGAGGATACGCAGTATTTT. It is translated as CASSPTHEDTQYF.